Listed below are T cell receptor beta chains from one sample, sequenced in a study of T cell repertoires in cytomegalovirus infection. Antigens for these TCRs are unknown. One entry per CDR3 protein, called by TCRdb with MiXCR from the reads. The table includes about 310,000 distinct CDR3 sequences, approximately 25% detected once. Sequencing used cultured PBMCs, obtained from culture after CMV antigen stimulation. These TCRs come from a human donor in good health (CMV status not recorded). Some clones in this sample may be carry-over from other donors' samples. Each CDR3 is given with its conserved first and last residue. D genes are given only for firm matches. Size tells how often a clone was seen (once, few, many) or the class of an expanded clone, and some rows leave it out.

d_gene	v_gene	j_gene	abundance	CDR3nt	CDR3aa
-	TRBV4-1	TRBJ2-1	-	TGCGCCAGCAGCCAAGGGCCTAGCAGCTACAATGAGCAGTTCTTC	CASSQGPSSYNEQFF
-	TRBV10-3	TRBJ1-1	-	TGTGCCATCAGTGGGACAGCGAACACTGAAGCTTTCTTT	CAISGTANTEAFF
-	TRBV4-1	TRBJ2-1	many	TGCGCCAGCAGCCAAGAGGACTTCTACAATGAGCAGTTCTTC	CASSQEDFYNEQFF
-	TRBV7-2	TRBJ2-4	many	TGTGCCAGCAGCTTACGGCCAGGGGGGGACATTCAGTACTTC	CASSLRPGGDIQYF
-	TRBV12-5	TRBJ2-5	-	TGTGCTAGTGGTTTAGGCGGGGATCGAGAGACCCAGTACTTC	CASGLGGDRETQYF
-	TRBV20-1	TRBJ1-1	-	TGCAGTGCCCCGATGCAGGGGCTGAACACTGAAGCTTTCTTT	CSAPMQGLNTEAFF
TRBD1	TRBV24-1	TRBJ1-1	-	TGTGCCACCAGTGATCGACAGGGGTTAGCTTTCTTT	CATSDRQGLAFF
-	TRBV9	TRBJ2-2	-	TGTGCCAGCAGCGTAAGAGGGGATAAGAACACCGGGGAGCTGTTTTTT	CASSVRGDKNTGELFF
-	TRBV7-6	TRBJ1-3	many	TGTGCCAGCAGCTCAGGCAGCGGTACTGGAAACACCATATATTTT	CASSSGSGTGNTIYF
-	TRBV5-6	TRBJ1-5	few	TGTGCCAGCACCTCCTCTCAGGGAGGTGTTAGCCAGCCCCAGCATTTT	CASTSSQGGVSQPQHF
-	TRBV19	TRBJ1-2	few	TGTGCCAGTAGTATAAGGTTAGGGGCAGATAACTATGGCTACACCTTC	CASSIRLGADNYGYTF
-	TRBV10-3	TRBJ2-2	-	TGTGCCATCAGGAACCTAGACGGTACCGGGGAGCTGTTTTTT	CAIRNLDGTGELFF
-	TRBV3-1	TRBJ2-1	few	TGTGCCAGCAGGCCGGGCCGAGGGATAATAAATGAGCAGTTCTTC	CASRPGRGIINEQFF
TRBD2	TRBV27	TRBJ2-3	-	TGTGCCAGCACTCCTTGGAGCGGGAGTACAGATACGCAGTATTTT	CASTPWSGSTDTQYF
-	TRBV6-6	TRBJ2-2	few	TGTGCCAGCAGTTACTCGGCCAGGGGAGACACCGGGGAGCTGTTTTTT	CASSYSARGDTGELFF
-	TRBV12-3/TRBV12-4	TRBJ2-5	few	TGTGCCAGCAGTTTATACCGATTGGCGCAACACCAAGAGACCCAGTACTTC	CASSLYRLAQHQETQYF
-	TRBV20-1	TRBJ2-1	few	TGCAGTGCTAGGGGGCCATTTATTGGGACGCCCTCCTACAATGAGCAGTTCTTC	CSARGPFIGTPSYNEQFF
-	TRBV6-2/TRBV6-3	TRBJ2-5	many	TGTGCCAGCAGCGAAGACAGGTGGTCAGAGACCCAGTACTTC	CASSEDRWSETQYF
-	TRBV7-2	TRBJ2-1	many	TGTGCCAGCAGCTACTCGGGGGTAGTAAACAATGAGCAGTTCTTC	CASSYSGVVNNEQFF
TRBD1	TRBV7-9	TRBJ2-3	-	TGTGCCAGCAGTCGTCTGGACAGGTTCGCGGATACGCAGTATTTT	CASSRLDRFADTQYF
-	TRBV6-2/TRBV6-3	TRBJ1-1	-	TGTGCCAGCAGCCCCCCTGGGAGAGACATTGAAGCTTTCTTT	CASSPPGRDIEAFF
TRBD2	TRBV20-1	TRBJ2-1	-	TGCAGTGCTAGAGAGCTAGCGGGAGGGAATGAGCAGTTCTTC	CSARELAGGNEQFF
TRBD2	TRBV19	TRBJ2-5	few	TGTGCCAGTACACCCCTGGCTAGCGGGCGAGGAGAGACCCAGTACTTC	CASTPLASGRGETQYF
-	TRBV20-1	TRBJ2-1	-	TGCAGTGCTAGAGGCGTTCCCGGGGCCCTAGGTGAGCAGTTCTTC	CSARGVPGALGEQFF
-	TRBV11-3	TRBJ2-3	few	TGTGCCAGCAGCTTCCGAGTGGGGACAGATACGCAGTATTTT	CASSFRVGTDTQYF
TRBD2	TRBV6-2/TRBV6-3	TRBJ2-2	-	TGTGCCAGCAGTTACCTCCCTACTAGCGGGAGGGCCGACGGGGAGCTGTTTTTT	CASSYLPTSGRADGELFF
-	TRBV7-2	TRBJ2-3	few	TGTGCCAGCAGCCAACCTGTCGGGTTGGATACGCAGTATTTT	CASSQPVGLDTQYF
-	TRBV19	TRBJ2-3	-	TGTGCCAGTCAGGGGTGGACAGATACGCAGTATTTT	CASQGWTDTQYF
TRBD2	TRBV28	TRBJ2-1	few	TGTGCCAGCAATTCTGAGACTAGCGGAGACAATGAGCAGTTCTTC	CASNSETSGDNEQFF
TRBD1	TRBV15	TRBJ2-1	-	TGTGCCACCAGCAGGGCGGGACAGGTCGCGCAGTTCTTC	CATSRAGQVAQFF
-	TRBV19	TRBJ1-4	-	TGTGCCAGTAGTACTCGAGGGGAAAAACTGTTTTTT	CASSTRGEKLFF
TRBD1	TRBV24-1	TRBJ2-1	few	TGTGCCACCGAGGACAGGGGGGATCCATATGAGCAGTTCTTC	CATEDRGDPYEQFF
TRBD2	TRBV29-1	TRBJ2-2	-	TGCAGCGTCTACGGACTAGCGGGAGTCGGCGGGGAGCTGTTTTTT	CSVYGLAGVGGELFF
TRBD2	TRBV19	TRBJ2-1	-	TGTGCCAGTAGTGATACCGGACTAGCGGTTAACAATGAGCAGTTCTTC	CASSDTGLAVNNEQFF
TRBD2	TRBV11-2	TRBJ2-3	many	TGTGCCAGCAGCTCACGTGGGACTACCACAGATACGCAGTATTTT	CASSSRGTTTDTQYF
TRBD2	TRBV7-2	TRBJ2-1	many	TGTGCCAGCAGCCGGTATAGCGGGAGTCGCTACAATGAGCAGTTCTTC	CASSRYSGSRYNEQFF
-	TRBV6-2/TRBV6-3	TRBJ2-7	-	TGTGCCAGCAGTTACAATCTCCCTTACGAGCAGTACTTC	CASSYNLPYEQYF
TRBD2	TRBV5-3	TRBJ2-1	-	TGTGCCAGCAGCTTGGCCCGACTAGCGGGTTACAATGAGCAGTTCTTC	CASSLARLAGYNEQFF
-	TRBV6-6	TRBJ2-5	-	TGTGCCAGCAGTTACTCGTTTCCGGGGGCGATGCCCCAAGAGACCCAGTACTTC	CASSYSFPGAMPQETQYF
TRBD1	TRBV12-3/TRBV12-4	TRBJ1-4	many	TGTGCCAGCAGACAACGGACAGGGGATGAAAAACTGTTTTTT	CASRQRTGDEKLFF
-	TRBV6-5	TRBJ1-2	few	TGTGCCACCCGAGGGTGGGGGGCCGTCAAGGATGGCTACACCTTC	CATRGWGAVKDGYTF
TRBD2	TRBV12-3/TRBV12-4	TRBJ2-2	many	TGTGCCAGCAGTTTAGGGCGGGAGTACACCGGGGAGCTGTTTTTT	CASSLGREYTGELFF
-	TRBV10-1	TRBJ1-6	few	TGCGCCAGCAGCCGGGGGTCTTCGGATTCACCCCTCCACTTT	CASSRGSSDSPLHF
TRBD2	TRBV19	TRBJ2-7	-	TGTGCCAGTACAGGGACTAGCGGCTACGAGCAGTACTTC	CASTGTSGYEQYF
-	TRBV6-2/TRBV6-3	TRBJ2-3	few	TGTGCCAGCAGTTACTCTTCCCAATCCACAGATACGCAGTATTTT	CASSYSSQSTDTQYF
-	TRBV15	TRBJ2-1	-	TGTGCCACCAGCAGAGTGGTGGGAAACTACAATGAGCAGTTCTTC	CATSRVVGNYNEQFF